This entry is about one TCR beta chain. Its antigen is unidentified. CDR3 length: 12 amino acids. The V and J ends lost 6 bases and 5 bases, in that order; junction bases with no gene match: 2. Germline V gene data show CDR1 as LGHNA and CDR2 as YNFKEQ. This entry is derived from a study of cytomegalovirus exposure and HLA in healthy donors. Findings and caveats of the study: In a later analysis, productive TCRs from donors in an Asian-associated ancestry cluster reportedly carried fewer N-insertions than the cohort mean. Altogether, some 170 TCR beta chains were recorded as cytomegalovirus-associated.

The donors, nominally healthy at sampling, likely had unrecorded immune exposures. The PCR was carried out with 60 Vbeta primers and 13 Jbeta primers. TCRdb keeps only in-frame clones here, not all; method: immunoSEQ multiplex PCR. The sample comprises under 130,000 clones, over 65% of which are singletons, and about 7.5% rests with the top ten. The sequence was obtained from a man between 35 and 55 years old in good health and CMV-seropositive. The rearrangement joins TRBV4-2 to TRBJ2-7; 9 bases line up with TRBD2. Sequences were obtained from PBMCs. CDR3 amino acids: CASRGTSHEQYF. The CDR3 nucleotides are TGTGCCAGCAGAGGGACTAGCCACGAGCAGTACTTC.